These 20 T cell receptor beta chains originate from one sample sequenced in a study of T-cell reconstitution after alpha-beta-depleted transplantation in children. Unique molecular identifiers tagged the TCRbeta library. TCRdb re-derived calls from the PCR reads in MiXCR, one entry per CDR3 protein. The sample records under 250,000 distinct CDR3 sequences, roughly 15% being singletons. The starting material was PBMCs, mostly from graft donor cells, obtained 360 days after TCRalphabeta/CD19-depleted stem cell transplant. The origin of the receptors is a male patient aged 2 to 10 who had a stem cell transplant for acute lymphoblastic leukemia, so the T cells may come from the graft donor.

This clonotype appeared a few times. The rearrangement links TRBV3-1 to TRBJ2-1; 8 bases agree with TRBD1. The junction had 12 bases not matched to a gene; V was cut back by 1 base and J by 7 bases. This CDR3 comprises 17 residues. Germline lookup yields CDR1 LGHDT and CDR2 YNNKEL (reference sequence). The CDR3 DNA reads TGTGCCAGCAGCCAAGTCAGACAGGGGAAGTACAGTAATGAGCAGTTCTTC. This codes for CASSQVRQGKYSNEQFF.

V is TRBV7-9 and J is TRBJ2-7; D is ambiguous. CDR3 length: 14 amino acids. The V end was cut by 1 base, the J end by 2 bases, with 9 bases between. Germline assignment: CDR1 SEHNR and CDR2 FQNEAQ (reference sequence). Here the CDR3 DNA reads TGTGCCAGCAGCTTAGTCCACGGAGCCTACGAGCAGTACTTC. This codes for CASSLVHGAYEQYF. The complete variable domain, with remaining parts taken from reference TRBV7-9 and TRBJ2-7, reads DTGVSQNPRHKITKRGQNVTFRCDPISEHNRLYWYRQTLGQGPEFLTYFQNEAQLEKSRLLSDRFSAERPKGSFSTLEIQRTEQGDSAMYLCASSLVHGAYEQYFGPGTRLTVT.

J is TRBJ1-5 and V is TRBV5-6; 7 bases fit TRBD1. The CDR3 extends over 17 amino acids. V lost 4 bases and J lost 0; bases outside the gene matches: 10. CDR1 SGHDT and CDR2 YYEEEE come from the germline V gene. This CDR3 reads CASSRTKTGNSNQPQHF. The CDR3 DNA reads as TGTGCCAGCAGCCGGACCAAGACAGGGAATAGCAATCAGCCCCAGCATTTT.

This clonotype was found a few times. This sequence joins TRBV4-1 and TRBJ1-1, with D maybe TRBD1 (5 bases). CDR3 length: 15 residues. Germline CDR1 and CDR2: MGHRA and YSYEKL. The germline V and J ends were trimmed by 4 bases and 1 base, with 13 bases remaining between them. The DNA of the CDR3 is TGCGCCAGCAGCCGGGACCCGCAAGGGAACACTGAAGCTTTCTTT. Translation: CASSRDPQGNTEAFF.

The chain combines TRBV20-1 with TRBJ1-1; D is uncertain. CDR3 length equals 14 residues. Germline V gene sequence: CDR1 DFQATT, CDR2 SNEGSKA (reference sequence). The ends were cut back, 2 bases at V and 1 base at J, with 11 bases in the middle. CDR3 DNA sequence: TGCAGTGCTAGACCTGACCCAGGGAACACTGAAGCTTTCTTT. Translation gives CSARPDPGNTEAFF.

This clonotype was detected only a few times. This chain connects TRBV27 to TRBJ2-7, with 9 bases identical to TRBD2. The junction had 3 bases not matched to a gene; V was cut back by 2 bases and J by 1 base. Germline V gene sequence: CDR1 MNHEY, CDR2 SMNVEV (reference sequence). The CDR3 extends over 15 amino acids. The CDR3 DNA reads TGTGCCAGCAGTTTACGCGGGGGGGTTTCCTACGAGCAGTACTTC. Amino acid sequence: CASSLRGGVSYEQYF.

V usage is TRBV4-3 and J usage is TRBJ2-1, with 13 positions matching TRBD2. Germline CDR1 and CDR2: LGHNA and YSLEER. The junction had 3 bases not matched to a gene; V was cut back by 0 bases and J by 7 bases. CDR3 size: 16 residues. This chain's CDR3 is CASSQDATSGGNEQFF. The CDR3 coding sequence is TGCGCCAGCAGCCAAGATGCGACTAGCGGGGGGAATGAGCAGTTCTTC.

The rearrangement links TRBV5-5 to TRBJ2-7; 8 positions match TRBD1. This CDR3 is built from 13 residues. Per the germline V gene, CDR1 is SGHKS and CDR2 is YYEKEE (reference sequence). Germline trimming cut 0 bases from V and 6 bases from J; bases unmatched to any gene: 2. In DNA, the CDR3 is TGTGCCAGCAGCTTGGTCGGGACAGGCGAGCAGTACTTC. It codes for CASSLVGTGEQYF.

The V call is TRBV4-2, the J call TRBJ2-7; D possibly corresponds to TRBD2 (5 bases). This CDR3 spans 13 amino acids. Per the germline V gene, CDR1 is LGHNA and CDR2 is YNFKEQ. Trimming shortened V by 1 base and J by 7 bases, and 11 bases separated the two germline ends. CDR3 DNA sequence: TGTGCCAGCAGCCAAGTGAGGGCAGGTGAGCAGTACTTC. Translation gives CASSQVRAGEQYF.

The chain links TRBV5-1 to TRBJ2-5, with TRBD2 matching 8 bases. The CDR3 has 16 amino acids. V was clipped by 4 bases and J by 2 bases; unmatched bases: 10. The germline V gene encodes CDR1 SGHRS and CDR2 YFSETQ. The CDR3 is CASSPGGVAGQETQYF. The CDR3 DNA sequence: TGCGCCAGCAGCCCCGGAGGGGTAGCGGGGCAAGAGACCCAGTACTTC. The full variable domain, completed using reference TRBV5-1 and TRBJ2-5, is KAGVTQTPRYLIKTRGQQVTLSCSPISGHRSVSWYQQTPGQGLQFLFEYFSETQRNKGNFPGRFSGRQFSNSRSEMNVSTLELGDSALYLCASSPGGVAGQETQYFGPGTRLLVL.

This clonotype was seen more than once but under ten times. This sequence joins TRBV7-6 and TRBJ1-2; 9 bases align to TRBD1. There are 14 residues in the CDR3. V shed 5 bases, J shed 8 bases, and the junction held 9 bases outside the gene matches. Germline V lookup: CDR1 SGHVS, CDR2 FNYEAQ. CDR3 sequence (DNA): TGTGCCAGCAGCAACCCGGGACAGGGAGGGGGCTACACCTTC. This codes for CASSNPGQGGGYTF.

As DNA, the CDR3 is TGTGCCAGCAGCTCCCACAGGGGAGGGGCGAACACTGAAGCTTTCTTT. Translation: CASSSHRGGANTEAFF. This chain joins TRBV12-3 or TRBV12-4 and TRBJ1-1, with 7 nucleotides matching TRBD1. V lost 6 bases, J lost 1 base, and 11 bases stayed unmatched. The length of the CDR3 is 16 residues.

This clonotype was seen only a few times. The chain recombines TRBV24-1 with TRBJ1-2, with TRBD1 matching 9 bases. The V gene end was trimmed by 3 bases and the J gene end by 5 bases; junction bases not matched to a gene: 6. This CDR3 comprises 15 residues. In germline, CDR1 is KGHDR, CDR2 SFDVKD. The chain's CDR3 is CATSDKPGQGYGYTF. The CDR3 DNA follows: TGTGCCACCAGTGATAAACCGGGACAGGGTTATGGCTACACCTTC.

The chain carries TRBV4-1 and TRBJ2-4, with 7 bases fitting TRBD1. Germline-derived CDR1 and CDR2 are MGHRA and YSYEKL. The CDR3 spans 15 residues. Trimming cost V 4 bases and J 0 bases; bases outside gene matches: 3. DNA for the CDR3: TGCGCCAGCAGCCCGGGACAGCTAGCCAAAAACATTCAGTACTTC. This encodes CASSPGQLAKNIQYF.

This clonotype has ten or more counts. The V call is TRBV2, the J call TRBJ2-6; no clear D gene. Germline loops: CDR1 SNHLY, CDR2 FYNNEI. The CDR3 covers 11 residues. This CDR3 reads CAGSGANVLTF. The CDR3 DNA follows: TGTGCAGGCTCTGGGGCCAACGTCCTGACTTTC.

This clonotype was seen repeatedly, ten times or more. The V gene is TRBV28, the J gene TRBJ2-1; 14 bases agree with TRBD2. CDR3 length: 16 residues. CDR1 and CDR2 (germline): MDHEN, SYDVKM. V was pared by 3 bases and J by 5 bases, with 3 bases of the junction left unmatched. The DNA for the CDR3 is TGTGCCAGCAGTTTGGAGACTAGCGGGGGGGACAATGAGCAGTTCTTC. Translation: CASSLETSGGDNEQFF.

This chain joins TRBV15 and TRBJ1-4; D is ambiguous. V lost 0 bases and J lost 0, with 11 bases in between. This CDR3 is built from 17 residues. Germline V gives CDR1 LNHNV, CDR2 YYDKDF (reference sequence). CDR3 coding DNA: TGTGCCACCAGCAGAGATTACGCGGACGCAACTAATGAAAAACTGTTTTTT. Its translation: CATSRDYADATNEKLFF.

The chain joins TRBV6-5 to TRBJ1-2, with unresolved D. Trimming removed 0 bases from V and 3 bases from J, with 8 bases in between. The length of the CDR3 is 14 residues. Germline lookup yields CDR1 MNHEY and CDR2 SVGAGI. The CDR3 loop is CASSYSSRDYGYTF. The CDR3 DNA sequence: TGTGCCAGCAGTTACTCGAGTCGGGACTATGGCTACACCTTC.

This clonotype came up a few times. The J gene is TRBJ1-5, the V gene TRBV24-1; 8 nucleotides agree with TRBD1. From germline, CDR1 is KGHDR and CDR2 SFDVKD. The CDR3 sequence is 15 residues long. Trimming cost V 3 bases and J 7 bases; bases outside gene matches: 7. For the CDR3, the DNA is TGTGCCACCAGTGATCCCACAGGGGGTCAGCAGCCCCAGCATTTT. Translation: CATSDPTGGQQPQHF.

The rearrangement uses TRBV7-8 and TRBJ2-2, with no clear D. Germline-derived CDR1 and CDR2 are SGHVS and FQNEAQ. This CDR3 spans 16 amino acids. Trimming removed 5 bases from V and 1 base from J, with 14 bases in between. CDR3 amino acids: CASSPAGVKNTGELFF. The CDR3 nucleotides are TGTGCCAGCAGCCCTGCAGGCGTTAAGAACACCGGGGAGCTGTTTTTT.